This TCR beta chain was retrieved from a study of naive and memory T cell subsets. This sample's treatment: skin biopsy from PPD injection site in Mantoux-positive individual. The library had UMIs added by 3' ligation of an oligonucleotide to TCR cDNA. Biopsied sites were PPD injections in people with a positive Mantoux test. From germline, CDR1 is DFQATT and CDR2 SNEGSKA (reference sequence). This CDR3 is built from 13 residues. Ligated cDNA underwent four rounds of PCR with nested alpha and beta constant region primers and SP2. From the UMI-ligation and nested PCR reads, TCRdb called clonotypes with MiXCR, one entry per CDR3 protein. Of 20,000 to 25,000 distinct CDR3 sequences detected, 6% appear once; the ten largest clones hold roughly 6.1%. A remark on this clonotype: A clone one base away is much larger, so this may be a read error.

This sequence joins TRBV20-1 and TRBJ1-6; D might be TRBD1 (6 bases). Sequencing was performed on skin, taken from a tuberculin skin test site. This clonotype originated in an adult in good health. The chain's CDR3 is CSALQGQNSPLNF. In DNA form, the CDR3 reads TGCAGTGCTCTCCAGGGACAAAATTCACCCCTCAACTTT.